This TCR beta chain emerged from a study of graft-versus-host responses after intestinal transplantation. Study details: The transplants performed in recipients were multivisceral, liver-intestinal, or isolated intestinal. Each patient got anti-thymocyte globulin induction, then tacrolimus and steroids for around three years. Study observations and caveats: Recipient-marrow GvH clones were detected, some having first appeared in ileum or blood. Peak circulating GvH clone levels tracked with early post-transplant HvG declines.

Comments on this clone: Its antigen is unknown. In the same sample, other DNA sequences code for this CDR3.

Method: immunoSEQ multiplex PCR; TCRdb's copy keeps in-frame clones and lacks some. The table includes about 130,000 clones, around nine tenths detected once. This CDR3 comprises 17 residues. The V end lost 6 bases, the J end lost 0 bases, and 18 bases lay between the germline ends. Germline CDR1 is MGHRA and CDR2 is YSYEKL. Material: unstimulated CD4+ T cells sorted from spleen or lymph node cells, obtained before intestinal transplant. The chain combines TRBV4-1 with TRBJ1-3; D call uncertain. The TCR originated in a human donor who received an intestinal transplant. The CDR3 protein is CASRPAVNLFSGNTIYF. The CDR3 nucleotides are TGCGCCAGCAGGCCAGCAGTCAACCTGTTCTCTGGAAACACCATATATTTT.